A single sample gave rise to the 32 T cell receptor beta chains below, sequenced in a study of T cells in localized non-small cell lung cancer. Clones were read by immunoSEQ multiplex PCR, and TCRdb kept only the in-frame ones, dropping some. The table has some 55,000 clones, around 86% seen once; the top ten hold 15% to 20%. Here the sequenced sample was peripheral blood, taken before any cancer treatment. These receptors all come from a female donor older than 55 with stage II squamous cell lung carcinoma.

The chain is built from TRBV28 and TRBJ1-2; D not certain. Germline CDR1 MDHEN, CDR2 SYDVKM. Trimming removed 7 bases at V and 8 bases at J, with 14 bases between. The CDR3 runs 12 residues. CDR3 in amino acids: CASNLGSRGYTF. CDR3 bases: TGTGCCAGCAATCTGGGGTCGCGGGGCTACACCTTC.

This sequence joins TRBV6-5 and TRBJ2-3, with D unclear. There are 11 residues in the CDR3. V was pared by 5 bases and J by 7 bases, with 7 bases between. Germline-derived CDR1 and CDR2 are MNHEY and SVGAGI. The CDR3 bases are TGTGCCAGCAGTGAGTTAAATACGCAGTATTTT. Translating gives CASSELNTQYF.

The chain carries TRBV18 and TRBJ1-3, with D tentatively TRBD1 (6 bases). This CDR3 is 14 amino acids long. Trimming stripped 8 bases from V and 0 bases from J, with 11 bases between. Germline-derived CDR1 and CDR2 are KGHSH and LQKENI. Here the CDR3 DNA reads TGTGCCAGCACAGGACAGAACTCTGGAAACACCATATATTTT. It is translated as CASTGQNSGNTIYF.

The gene calls are TRBV5-6 and TRBJ2-3; no reliable D call. The V and J ends lost 3 bases and 1 base respectively, with 6 bases between them. The V gene's germline CDR1 is SGHDT and CDR2 YYEEEE. This CDR3 is built from 13 residues. This CDR3 reads CASSSRGTDTQYF. Here the CDR3 DNA reads TGTGCCAGCAGCTCAAGAGGCACAGATACGCAGTATTTT. Based on the CDR3 plus reference TRBV5-6 and TRBJ2-3, the full variable domain is DAGVTQSPTHLIKTRGQQVTLRCSPKSGHDTVSWYQQALGQGPQFIFQYYEEEERQRGNFPDRFSGHQFPNYSSELNVNALLLGDSALYLCASSSRGTDTQYFGPGTRLTVL.

This clone was seen a few times. This chain uses TRBV6-5 with TRBJ1-5; D is perhaps TRBD1 (5 bases). The CDR3 covers 13 residues. Germline CDR1 reads MNHEY; CDR2 reads SVGAGI. Deletions cut 6 bases from V and 4 bases from J, with 10 bases between. CDR3 protein: CASSQGPNQPQHF. CDR3 in DNA: TGTGCCAGCAGCCAGGGACCGAATCAGCCCCAGCATTTT.

The chain links TRBV27 to TRBJ1-4; TRBD1 matches 7 bases. This CDR3 is built from 15 residues. J lost 5 bases, V lost 5 bases, and 8 bases had no gene match. Germline values: CDR1 MNHEY, CDR2 SMNVEV (reference sequence). The CDR3 DNA reads as TGTGCCAGCAGTCTTCTACAGGGGCGGAATGAAAAACTGTTTTTT. As protein: CASSLLQGRNEKLFF.

The rearrangement links TRBV15 to TRBJ1-3; weak D call: TRBD1 (5 bases). CDR3 length equals 16 residues. Germline V gene sequence: CDR1 LNHNV, CDR2 YYDKDF (reference sequence). The V end lost 1 base, the J end lost 0 bases, and 10 bases lay between the germline ends. The CDR3 DNA is TGTGCCACCAGCAGAGGGGACTTCGACTCTGGAAACACCATATATTTT. The encoded protein is CATSRGDFDSGNTIYF. The full variable domain, its missing parts supplied by reference TRBV15 and TRBJ1-3, is DAMVIQNPRYQVTQFGKPVTLSCSQTLNHNVMYWYQQKSSQAPKLLFHYYDKDFNNEADTPDNFQSRRPNTSFCFLDIRSPGLGDTAMYLCATSRGDFDSGNTIYFGEGSWLTVV.

V is TRBV19 and J is TRBJ2-1, with 9 bases fitting TRBD1. The CDR3 is 13 residues long. Germline loops: CDR1 LNHDA, CDR2 SQIVND (reference sequence). The V and J ends lost 5 bases and 7 bases, in that order; junction bases with no gene match: 3. The CDR3 loop is CASSVGQGNEQFF. The CDR3 bases are TGTGCCAGTAGTGTCGGACAGGGGAATGAGCAGTTCTTC. Full variable domain (missing parts from reference TRBV19 and TRBJ2-1): DGGITQSPKYLFRKEGQNVTLSCEQNLNHDAMYWYRQDPGQGLRLIYYSQIVNDFQKGDIAEGYSVSREKKESFPLTVTSAQKNPTAFYLCASSVGQGNEQFFGPGTRLTVL.

This clone was counted between two and nine times. The J gene is TRBJ2-2, the V gene TRBV7-6, with 8 bases lining up with TRBD1. J lost 7 bases, V lost 4 bases, and 5 bases had no gene match. CDR1 SGHVS and CDR2 FNYEAQ come from the germline V gene. The length of the CDR3 is 14 residues. CDR3 sequence (DNA): TGTGCCAGCAGCTCGACAGGGGTTGGCGGGGAGCTGTTTTTT. Translated: CASSSTGVGGELFF.

V is TRBV10-2 and J is TRBJ2-1; D might be TRBD2 (5 bases). CDR3 size: 13 residues. The V gene lost 3 bases and the J gene lost 7 bases, with 10 bases spanning the gap. Germline CDR1 WSHSY, CDR2 SAAADI. For the CDR3, the DNA is TGCGCCAGCAGTGACCACCCGGGGAATGAGCAGTTCTTC. Protein: CASSDHPGNEQFF.

The chain is built from TRBV7-8 and TRBJ1-2; TRBD1 is a possible D gene (6 bases). V lost 3 bases, J lost 0 bases, and 8 bases lay in between. CDR1 and CDR2 from the germline V gene are SGHVS and FQNEAQ. The CDR3 has 14 amino acids. CDR3 sequence (DNA): TGTGCCAGCAGCTTGGGACATACTAACTATGGCTACACCTTC. This sequence encodes CASSLGHTNYGYTF.

This rearrangement joins TRBV7-6 to TRBJ2-2; 9 nucleotides agree with TRBD1. The CDR3 is 16 residues long. V gave up 5 bases and J gave up 7 bases; unmatched junction bases: 11. Germline CDR1 reads SGHVS; CDR2 reads FNYEAQ. CDR3 sequence reads: CASSLLPGQGDGELFF. DNA for the CDR3: TGTGCCAGCAGCCTTCTACCGGGACAGGGTGACGGGGAGCTGTTTTTT.

The chain combines TRBV18 with TRBJ2-7; D is perhaps TRBD2 (6 bases). With 2 bases removed from V and 5 bases from J, the gap between germline ends came to 16 bases. Germline loops: CDR1 KGHSH, CDR2 LQKENI. This CDR3 contains 15 residues. This chain's CDR3 is CASSPSGGSGNEQYF. CDR3 DNA sequence: TGTGCCAGCTCACCATCTGGGGGGTCCGGGAACGAGCAGTACTTC.

The genes are TRBV27 and TRBJ2-7; TRBD2 might be the D (7 bases). The CDR3 consists of 15 residues. Germline values: CDR1 MNHEY, CDR2 SMNVEV (reference sequence). The V end was cut by 2 bases, the J end by 0 bases, with 11 bases between. CDR3 sequence (DNA): TGTGCCAGCAGTTTAAACGGGGGGCACTCCTACGAGCAGTACTTC. As protein: CASSLNGGHSYEQYF.

This clone was seen only a few times. The chain has TRBV29-1 and TRBJ2-5; 7 positions agree with TRBD1. This CDR3 is built from 12 residues. V was clipped by 4 bases and J by 6 bases; unmatched bases: 5. Germline values: CDR1 SQVTM, CDR2 ANQGSEA. The chain's CDR3 is CSVGQGEKTQYF. The DNA for the CDR3 is TGCAGCGTTGGACAGGGCGAGAAGACCCAGTACTTC. Using reference TRBV29-1 and TRBJ2-5 for the parts outside the CDR3, the full variable domain is SAVISQKPSRDICQRGTSLTIQCQVDSQVTMMFWYRQQPGQSLTLIATANQGSEATYESGFVIDKFPISRPNLTFSTLTVSNMSPEDSSIYLCSVGQGEKTQYFGPGTRLLVL.

The CDR3 sequence: CASSPRSSGGAYTQYF. In nucleotides, the CDR3 is TGTGCCAGCAGCCCCCGCTCCAGCGGGGGGGCATATACGCAGTATTTT. The chain carries TRBV4-2 and TRBJ2-3, with 10 bases matching TRBD2. J gave up 7 bases and V 4 bases, and 11 bases lay outside the gene matches. CDR1 is LGHNA, CDR2 YNFKEQ, per germline. The CDR3 is made up of 16 amino acids.

This chain joins TRBV5-6 and TRBJ1-6; perhaps TRBD1 as D (5 bases). The CDR3 runs to 18 residues. The germline CDR1 and CDR2 sequences are SGHDT and YYEEEE. V was pared by 2 bases and J by 3 bases, with 18 bases between. The CDR3 bases are TGTGCCAGCAGCTTACCCCAATTTAGGGGATACTATAATTCACCCCTCCACTTT. This codes for CASSLPQFRGYYNSPLHF.

The chain recombines TRBV5-1 with TRBJ1-2; unclear D gene. The CDR3 runs to 15 residues. The ends were cut back, 3 bases at V and 1 base at J, with 13 bases in the middle. Germline CDR1 is SGHRS and CDR2 is YFSETQ. The CDR3 spells CASSSQLQNNYGYTF. The CDR3 DNA sequence: TGCGCCAGCAGCTCCCAACTACAGAATAACTATGGCTACACCTTC. Using reference TRBV5-1 and TRBJ1-2 for the parts outside the CDR3, the full variable domain is KAGVTQTPRYLIKTRGQQVTLSCSPISGHRSVSWYQQTPGQGLQFLFEYFSETQRNKGNFPGRFSGRQFSNSRSEMNVSTLELGDSALYLCASSSQLQNNYGYTFGSGTRLTVV.

The genes are TRBV9 and TRBJ1-4; the match to TRBD1 covers 7 bases. The CDR3 is 15 amino acids. The V segment lost 4 bases and the J segment 2 bases; nucleotides outside the gene matches: 5. In germline, CDR1 is SGDLS, CDR2 YYNGEE. In DNA form, the CDR3 reads TGTGCCAGCAGCCTGGACAGGCTGACTAATGAAAAACTGTTTTTT. It translates to CASSLDRLTNEKLFF.

The chain couples TRBV6-5 to TRBJ2-2, with TRBD1 as a possible D gene (6 bases). V was clipped by 7 bases and J by 1 base, with 13 bases between them. Germline assignment: CDR1 MNHEY and CDR2 SVGAGI. There are 15 residues in the CDR3. DNA for the CDR3: TGTGCCAGCACCTCAGGGGCTCTGAACACCGGGGAGCTGTTTTTT. Protein sequence: CASTSGALNTGELFF.

The chain carries TRBV5-1 and TRBJ2-5; 14 nucleotides match TRBD2. Losses at the gene ends were 4 bases for V and 4 bases for J; bases not matched to a gene: 3. Looked up from germline, CDR1 is SGHRS and CDR2 is YFSETQ. The CDR3 is made up of 15 amino acids. CDR3 nucleotides: TGCGCCAGCAGCAGAGGGACTAGCGGGGGAGAGACCCAGTACTTC. It specifies CASSRGTSGGETQYF.

The rearrangement uses TRBV7-6 and TRBJ2-7, with a possible D match to TRBD2 (6 bases). Looked up from germline, CDR1 is SGHVS and CDR2 is FNYEAQ. The CDR3 runs to 16 residues. V lost 1 base and J 5 bases, leaving 18 bases between the germline ends. The CDR3 reads CASSLVGWGEVDEQYF. Written as DNA, the CDR3 is TGTGCCAGCAGCTTAGTTGGGTGGGGGGAGGTCGACGAGCAGTACTTC.

The V and J genes are TRBV5-1 and TRBJ1-4, with 7 bases lining up with TRBD1. J gave up 8 bases and V 4 bases, and 5 bases lay outside the gene matches. Germline CDR1 SGHRS, CDR2 YFSETQ. This CDR3 is 13 amino acids long. CDR3 region: CASSTDRPEKLFF. DNA of the CDR3: TGCGCCAGCAGCACGGACAGGCCAGAAAAACTGTTTTTT.

The chain has TRBV30 and TRBJ1-5; D not resolved. Germline CDR1 GTSNPN, CDR2 SVGIG (reference sequence). CDR3 size: 12 residues. V lost 1 base and J lost 10, with 11 bases in between. In DNA, the CDR3 is TGTGCCTGGAGTGGCGGCCCGGACCCCCAGCATTTT. Translating it yields CAWSGGPDPQHF.

The V call is TRBV6-5, the J call TRBJ2-2, with 13 nucleotides matching TRBD2. CDR3 size: 15 residues. The junction had 3 bases not matched to a gene; V was cut back by 7 bases and J by 4 bases. CDR1 is MNHEY and CDR2 is SVGAGI in the germline V gene. The CDR3 DNA is TGTGCCAGCAACGGACTAGCGGGGGCCACCGGGGAGCTGTTTTTT. Translation: CASNGLAGATGELFF.

This chain connects TRBV19 to TRBJ2-5, with 8 nucleotides matching TRBD1. The CDR3 runs 15 residues. The germline V gene has CDR1 LNHDA and CDR2 SQIVND (reference sequence). Trimming at V came to 4 bases and at J to 2 bases, leaving 6 bases not matched to a gene. The DNA of the CDR3 is TGTGCCAGTAGTAACCCAGGACAGGGACAAGAGACCCAGTACTTC. As protein: CASSNPGQGQETQYF.

This rearrangement joins TRBV4-1 to TRBJ2-2; possible D gene TRBD2, 6 bases. CDR1 and CDR2 from the germline V gene are MGHRA and YSYEKL. The CDR3 totals 16 residues. V dropped 1 base and J dropped 2 bases, with 11 bases sitting between them. The CDR3 loop is CASSQASGPNTGELFF. DNA of the CDR3: TGCGCCAGCAGCCAAGCGAGCGGGCCCAACACCGGGGAGCTGTTTTTT.

The sample holds a few counts of this clone. The rearrangement uses TRBV14 and TRBJ2-7; 10 bases map to TRBD1. Germline assignment: CDR1 SGHDN and CDR2 FVKESK. V shed 5 bases and J 1 base; nucleotides not matched to a gene: 5. The CDR3 extends over 15 amino acids. As DNA, the CDR3 is TGTGCCAGCAGCTCGGGACAGGGGTTTTCCTACGAGCAGTACTTC. It specifies CASSSGQGFSYEQYF.

J is TRBJ2-5 and V is TRBV21-1; the table's D call, TRBD2, has no DNA check behind it. TRBV21-1 is a recognized pseudogene. This CDR3 is 15 amino acids long. The CDR3 protein is CASSKGIGARPGQYF. DNA of the CDR3: TGTGCCAGCAGCAAAGGTATAGGAGCCCGCCCCGGCCAGTACTTC.

The genes are TRBV18 and TRBJ2-2; D unresolved. V shed 2 bases and J shed 1 base, with 5 bases lying between them. The CDR3 runs to 14 residues. Germline CDR1 is KGHSH and CDR2 is LQKENI. The CDR3 sequence is CASSPGMNTGELFF. CDR3 in DNA: TGTGCCAGCTCACCAGGCATGAACACCGGGGAGCTGTTTTTT.

The chain has TRBV25-1 and TRBJ2-3; the D call may be TRBD1 or TRBD2 (5 bases each). The CDR3 totals 15 residues. Looked up from germline, CDR1 is MGHDK and CDR2 is SYGVNS. The V gene lost 5 bases and the J gene lost 3 bases, with 15 bases spanning the gap. As DNA, the CDR3 is TGTGCCAGCAGTCTAGTGGGACGGCTGACAGATACGCAGTATTTT. Protein: CASSLVGRLTDTQYF.

CDR3 in DNA: TGTGCCAGTAGTACCCTCTCTGGAAACACCATATATTTT. As protein: CASSTLSGNTIYF. V gene TRBV19 combines with J gene TRBJ1-3, with no clear D. This CDR3 region has 13 residues. Germline CDR1 reads LNHDA; CDR2 reads SQIVND (reference sequence). Between the trimmed V and J ends, which lost 4 bases and 0 bases, there was a span of 4 bases. Drawing the rest from reference TRBV19 and TRBJ1-3, the complete variable domain is DGGITQSPKYLFRKEGQNVTLSCEQNLNHDAMYWYRQDPGQGLRLIYYSQIVNDFQKGDIAEGYSVSREKKESFPLTVTSAQKNPTAFYLCASSTLSGNTIYFGEGSWLTVV.